Below are 6 T cell receptor beta chains sequenced from a single sample in a study of regulatory T cells in long-lasting Graves disease. Time point denoted: persistent/refractory GD, antithyroid drugs over 5 years with positive TRAb. PBMC-extracted RNA yielded the TCR library. With iRepertoire HTBI primers and Arm-PCR of CDR3 regions, TCR beta libraries were built. TCRdb called the multiplex PCR reads again in MiXCR, with one record for every CDR3 protein. This sample yields 350,000 to 450,000 distinct CDR3 sequences, of which less than 25% are seen a single time; less than 25% belongs to the top ten. Sample: peripheral blood mononuclear cells (PBMCs), taken when the disease was refractory, from a patient treated with antithyroid drugs. The origin of the receptors is a female donor with Graves disease.

This clonotype was found many times. This chain uses TRBV12-3 or TRBV12-4 with TRBJ1-5; weak D call: TRBD1 (5 bases). This CDR3 is built from 13 residues. With 5 bases removed from V and 16 bases from J, the gap between germline ends came to 21 bases. For the CDR3, the DNA is TGTGCCAGCAGTGAGGACACGGCCCTTGCCGGTCATTTT. As protein: CASSEDTALAGHF.

This clonotype was seen many times. This chain joins TRBV12-3 or TRBV12-4 and TRBJ1-2; D uncertain. This CDR3 region has 13 residues. The V end was cut by 1 base, the J end by 5 bases, with 8 bases between. CDR3 nucleotide sequence: TGTGCCAGCAGTTTAGTATTGGCTTATGGCTACACCTTC. Protein product: CASSLVLAYGYTF.

This clonotype was seen repeatedly, ten times or more. The chain is built from TRBV28 and TRBJ2-7; possible D gene TRBD1, 6 bases. CDR3 length: 16 amino acids. Trimming stripped 5 bases from V and 1 base from J, with 18 bases between. Germline assignment: CDR1 MDHEN and CDR2 SYDVKM. The CDR3 bases are TGTGCCAGCAGTCATCCTCTACGGACAGATTCCTACGAGCAGTACTTC. Encoded protein: CASSHPLRTDSYEQYF.

This chain joins TRBV9 and TRBJ2-5; 11 bases map to TRBD2. V shed 3 bases and J 1 base; nucleotides not matched to a gene: 11. Germline V lookup: CDR1 SGDLS, CDR2 YYNGEE. The length of the CDR3 is 18 residues. This chain's CDR3 is CASSAGLAGTTSQETQYF. CDR3 DNA: TGTGCCAGCAGCGCCGGACTAGCGGGCACCACTTCCCAAGAGACCCAGTACTTC.

This clonotype was seen a few times. The chain links TRBV30 to TRBJ1-2; 7 nucleotides match TRBD1. The length of the CDR3 is 13 residues. V lost 0 bases and J lost 7; bases outside the gene matches: 5. CDR1 is GTSNPN, CDR2 SVGIG, per germline (reference sequence). The CDR3 spells CAWSVRQGSGYTF. CDR3 nucleotide sequence: TGTGCCTGGAGTGTTCGACAGGGAAGTGGCTACACCTTC.

V gene TRBV9 combines with J gene TRBJ1-1; D uncertain. This CDR3 contains 16 residues. V lost 1 base to trimming and J lost 5 bases, with 18 bases between them. The germline V gene has CDR1 SGDLS and CDR2 YYNGEE. CDR3 in DNA: TGTGCCAGCAGCGTAAGGTCGTCGCCTCTTATGACTGAAGCTTTCTTT. Translation: CASSVRSSPLMTEAFF.